This TCR beta chain was identified in a study of PD-L1 blockade in urothelial cancer. Study-level background: Blood samples had a median of around 140,000 T cells, roughly 76,000 unique TCRs, and clonality roughly 0.08.

V was pared by 10 bases and J by 5 bases, with 5 bases of the junction left unmatched. The CDR3 runs 12 residues. Looked up from germline, CDR1 is ENHRY and CDR2 is SYGVKD. Samples spanned pretreatment and treatment, with 1 to 8 time points per patient. Sequenced by immunoSEQ multiplex PCR; TCRdb stores in-frame clones only, minus some. The sample lists tens of thousands of clones; almost 85% were seen once. The V and J genes are TRBV10-3 and TRBJ2-5, with 9 bases identical to TRBD1. The origin of this receptor is a man between 65 and 85 years old with urothelial cancer. The source was PBMCs, collected around atezolizumab (anti-PD-L1) treatment. DNA of the CDR3: TGTGCCACCGGGACAGGGATGGAGACCCAGTACTTC. Amino acids: CATGTGMETQYF.